These T cell receptor beta chains were read from a single sample in a study of cytomegalovirus exposure and HLA in healthy donors. Sequencing used immunoSEQ multiplex PCR; TCRdb keeps in-frame clones, though not all of them. The top ten hold under 2.5% of the sample, which has some 85,000 clones, less than 85% seen once. The specimen sequenced was PBMCs. The receptors come from a man between 18 and 35 years old in good health and CMV-seronegative. CDR3s include the opening cysteine and the closing phenylalanine or tryptophan. Fields, in order: J gene, D gene, clone size, V gene, CDR3 DNA, CDR3 protein. The D gene is left open where the match is weak. Clone size is shown for a subset of rows, as once, few, many or a class of expanded clone.

J: TRBJ1-3; D: TRBD1; size: NA; V: TRBV7-9; DNA: TGTGCCAGCAGCACCGGGACAGGGGACACCTCTGGAAACACCATATATTTT; CDR3: CASSTGTGDTSGNTIYF
J: TRBJ2-3; D: TRBD2; size: NA; V: TRBV5-4; DNA: TGTGCCAGCAGCTTGGGACTAGCGGTTAGCACAGATACGCAGTATTTT; CDR3: CASSLGLAVSTDTQYF
J: TRBJ2-3; D: TRBD2; size: NA; V: TRBV4-2; DNA: TGTGCCAGCAGCCCTGGACTAGTCCCAGATACGCAGTATTTT; CDR3: CASSPGLVPDTQYF
J: TRBJ2-1; D: TRBD2; size: NA; V: TRBV9; DNA: TGTGCCAGCAGCGCCCCACCGGGAGGCTACAATGAGCAGTTCTTC; CDR3: CASSAPPGGYNEQFF
J: TRBJ1-1; D: NA; size: NA; V: TRBV6-6; DNA: TGTGCCAGCAGTTACTCGACAGCGAACACTGAAGCTTTCTTT; CDR3: CASSYSTANTEAFF
J: TRBJ1-6; D: NA; size: NA; V: TRBV6-1; DNA: TGTGCCAGCAGTGAAGCCGACAGCCGAAATTCACCCCTCCACTTT; CDR3: CASSEADSRNSPLHF
J: TRBJ2-1; D: TRBD2; size: few; V: TRBV6-1; DNA: TGTGCCAGAAAGGGGACTAGTAGCTATGAGCAGTTCTTC; CDR3: CARKGTSSYEQFF
J: TRBJ2-7; D: NA; size: NA; V: TRBV7-9; DNA: TGTGCCAGCAGCTTAGAGTGGGACACAGGGCGGTACTTC; CDR3: CASSLEWDTGRYF
J: TRBJ2-7; D: TRBD2; size: NA; V: TRBV25-1; DNA: TGTGCCAGCAGTAAGCGGGAGCTAAACGAGCAGTACTTC; CDR3: CASSKRELNEQYF
J: TRBJ2-3; D: NA; size: NA; V: TRBV10-2; DNA: TGCGCCAGCAGTGAGATAGAGATTAGCACAGATACGCAGTATTTT; CDR3: CASSEIEISTDTQYF
J: TRBJ2-3; D: TRBD2; size: NA; V: TRBV19; DNA: TGTGCCAGTAGTATGCCTAGCGGGGCCACAGATACGCAGTATTTT; CDR3: CASSMPSGATDTQYF
J: TRBJ2-2; D: TRBD2; size: NA; V: TRBV13; DNA: TGTGCCAGCAGCACAAAGACCCCGGTTTGGGGTAGACTAGCGGGGGAGAACACCGGGGAGCTGTTTTTT; CDR3: CASSTKTPVWGRLAGENTGELFF
J: TRBJ2-7; D: TRBD2; size: NA; V: TRBV19; DNA: TGTGCCAGTAGTATAGGGACTAGCGGGAGCTTCTCCTACGAGCAGTACTTC; CDR3: CASSIGTSGSFSYEQYF
J: TRBJ2-3; D: TRBD2; size: NA; V: TRBV27; DNA: TGTGCCAGCCACAAGGTAGCGGGAGTGAGCACAGATACGCAGTATTTT; CDR3: CASHKVAGVSTDTQYF
J: TRBJ1-2; D: NA; size: NA; V: TRBV7-9; DNA: TGTGCCAGCAGCTTAGCTCCCCCGACTTATGGCTACACCTTC; CDR3: CASSLAPPTYGYTF
J: TRBJ1-1; D: TRBD1; size: NA; V: TRBV25-1; DNA: TGTGCCAGCAGTTCGACAGGGGGCGCGACTGAAGCTTTCTTT; CDR3: CASSSTGGATEAFF
J: TRBJ1-1; D: NA; size: NA; V: TRBV7-2; DNA: TGTGCCAGCAGCTTCAACGGGGGGGCTGCTGAAGCTTTCTTT; CDR3: CASSFNGGAAEAFF
J: TRBJ1-4; D: TRBD1; size: NA; V: TRBV10-2; DNA: TGCGCCAGCACCGGGACAGGTGAAAAACTGTTTTTT; CDR3: CASTGTGEKLFF
J: TRBJ2-2; D: TRBD2; size: NA; V: TRBV2; DNA: TGTGCCAGCACTGAAAGGGAGGGATACACCGGGGAGCTGTTTTTT; CDR3: CASTEREGYTGELFF
J: TRBJ2-7; D: TRBD1; size: once; V: TRBV29-1; DNA: TGCAGCGCAAGACCCGGGACAGGGGGCGGCACCTACGAGCAGTACTTC; CDR3: CSARPGTGGGTYEQYF
J: TRBJ2-1; D: TRBD1; size: NA; V: TRBV7-7; DNA: TGTGCTAGCAGCTCGACAGGGGGTGGTCCCTACAATGAGCAGTTCTTC; CDR3: CASSSTGGGPYNEQFF
J: TRBJ2-7; D: TRBD2; size: NA; V: TRBV27; DNA: TGTGCCAGCAGTGTGGGACTATTCTACGAGCAGTACTTC; CDR3: CASSVGLFYEQYF
J: TRBJ1-4; D: NA; size: NA; V: TRBV2; DNA: TGTGCCAGCAGAGTCACATCAACTAATGAAAAACTGTTTTTT; CDR3: CASRVTSTNEKLFF
J: TRBJ2-1; D: TRBD2; size: once; V: TRBV5-1; DNA: TGCGCCAGCAGCCGCCCGGGACTAGCCCGAGGGGGCAATGAGCAGTTCTTC; CDR3: CASSRPGLARGGNEQFF
J: TRBJ1-1; D: TRBD1; size: NA; V: TRBV30; DNA: TGTGCCTGGAGTGCCCTCGCGACAGGGCGGGCTGAAGCTTTCTTT; CDR3: CAWSALATGRAEAFF
J: TRBJ2-7; D: TRBD1; size: NA; V: TRBV5-6; DNA: TGTGCCAGCAGCTCCTTGACAGGGTTCTCCTACGAGCAGTACTTC; CDR3: CASSSLTGFSYEQYF
J: TRBJ2-1; D: NA; size: few; V: TRBV5-6; DNA: TGTGCCAGCAGCTGGCGGAGCGCGAGCTCCTACAATGAGCAGTTCTTC; CDR3: CASSWRSASSYNEQFF
J: TRBJ2-1; D: TRBD2; size: NA; V: TRBV27; DNA: TGTGCCAGCAGTTTGGGGCTAGCGGGAGGCTATGAGCAGTTCTTC; CDR3: CASSLGLAGGYEQFF
J: TRBJ2-2; D: NA; size: NA; V: TRBV7-9; DNA: TGTGCCAGCAGCCCAAGAAATCCTCCGGACACCGGGGAGCTGTTTTTT; CDR3: CASSPRNPPDTGELFF
J: TRBJ1-3; D: TRBD1; size: few; V: TRBV7-2; DNA: TGTGCCAGCAGCTTAGACGGGACAGGGTCTAAGAACACCATATATTTT; CDR3: CASSLDGTGSKNTIYF
J: TRBJ1-3; D: TRBD1; size: NA; V: TRBV2; DNA: TGTGCCAGCATGACAGGGGCTGGAAACACCATATATTTT; CDR3: CASMTGAGNTIYF
J: TRBJ2-1; D: TRBD2; size: NA; V: TRBV5-6; DNA: TGTGCCAGCAGCTTGGGGGTAGCGGGAGACTACAATGAGCAGTTCTTC; CDR3: CASSLGVAGDYNEQFF
J: TRBJ1-2; D: TRBD1; size: NA; V: TRBV5-4; DNA: TGTGCCAGCAGCTTTTTACAGGGGGTGGCTGGCTACACCTTC; CDR3: CASSFLQGVAGYTF
J: TRBJ2-7; D: TRBD2; size: NA; V: TRBV28; DNA: TGTGCCAGCAGTTTACGGGCGGGACTAGCGGGAGTTCGCTACGAGCAGTACTTC; CDR3: CASSLRAGLAGVRYEQYF
J: TRBJ2-7; D: TRBD2; size: NA; V: TRBV4-2; DNA: TGTGCCAGCAGCCAAGGACTAGCGTACGAGCAGTACTTC; CDR3: CASSQGLAYEQYF
J: TRBJ2-7; D: TRBD2; size: NA; V: TRBV5-6; DNA: TGTGCCAGCAGCACGGGACTAGCGGGAGGGTCCTACGAGCAGTACTTC; CDR3: CASSTGLAGGSYEQYF
J: TRBJ2-7; D: NA; size: NA; V: TRBV7-9; DNA: TGTGCCAGCAGCCCCACCGGGGAGCAGTACTTC; CDR3: CASSPTGEQYF
J: TRBJ1-5; D: TRBD1; size: NA; V: TRBV7-8; DNA: TGTGCCACGACAGGGAAGGGGAATCAGCCCCAGCATTTT; CDR3: CATTGKGNQPQHF
J: TRBJ2-7; D: TRBD2; size: few; V: TRBV5-4; DNA: TGTGCCAGCAGGCCGGGACTAGCCTACGAGCAGTACTTC; CDR3: CASRPGLAYEQYF
J: TRBJ2-7; D: NA; size: NA; V: TRBV5-1; DNA: TGCGCCAGCAGCCCCTGGACGGGATCCTACGAGCAGTACTTC; CDR3: CASSPWTGSYEQYF
J: TRBJ2-7; D: NA; size: NA; V: TRBV30; DNA: TGTGCCTGGAGCAGATCCCTCAATTACGAGCAGTACTTC; CDR3: CAWSRSLNYEQYF
J: TRBJ2-3; D: TRBD1; size: NA; V: TRBV25-1; DNA: TGTGCCAGCAGTGCATGGACAGGGTCCGGCACAGATACGCAGTATTTT; CDR3: CASSAWTGSGTDTQYF
J: TRBJ2-3; D: NA; size: few; V: TRBV6-1; DNA: TGTGCCAGCAGTGAAGCCTACACAGATACGCAGTATTTT; CDR3: CASSEAYTDTQYF
J: TRBJ2-2; D: TRBD2; size: NA; V: TRBV19; DNA: TGTGCCAGTAATCCAGCGGGAGTAGGTGGGGAGCTGTTTTTT; CDR3: CASNPAGVGGELFF
J: TRBJ2-1; D: NA; size: NA; V: TRBV29-1; DNA: TGCAGCGTTGAAGGCAGTTACAATGAGCAGTTCTTC; CDR3: CSVEGSYNEQFF
J: TRBJ1-4; D: TRBD1; size: NA; V: TRBV27; DNA: TGTGCCAGCAGTTCATCAGGGGGCGAGGAAAAACTGTTTTTT; CDR3: CASSSSGGEEKLFF
J: TRBJ2-6; D: TRBD1; size: NA; V: TRBV19; DNA: TGTGCCAGTAGTGTACAGGGGACCCTCTCTGGGGCCAACGTCCTGACTTTC; CDR3: CASSVQGTLSGANVLTF
J: TRBJ2-5; D: TRBD2; size: NA; V: TRBV14; DNA: TGTGCCAGCGCTTTCCGTGGACTAGCGGGAGGAGAGACCCAGTACTTC; CDR3: CASAFRGLAGGETQYF
J: TRBJ2-5; D: TRBD2; size: NA; V: TRBV25-1; DNA: TGTGCCAGCAGTGCGGCTAGCGGGAGCGGAGAGACCCAGTACTTC; CDR3: CASSAASGSGETQYF
J: TRBJ2-5; D: TRBD1; size: NA; V: TRBV28; DNA: TGTGCCAGCAGCCCCGGGACAGGGCTTGGGGAGACCCAGTACTTC; CDR3: CASSPGTGLGETQYF
J: TRBJ1-4; D: TRBD1; size: NA; V: TRBV18; DNA: TGTGCCAGCTCACCTCGACAGGGGCCTAATGAAAAACTGTTTTTT; CDR3: CASSPRQGPNEKLFF
J: TRBJ1-1; D: NA; size: NA; V: TRBV30; DNA: TGTGCCTGGAGTACCCCCGGCGGGGTGAGGACCACTGAAGCTTTCTTT; CDR3: CAWSTPGGVRTTEAFF
J: TRBJ1-2; D: NA; size: NA; V: TRBV29-1; DNA: TGCAGCGTTGGGAGTCGGGACTATGGCTACACCTTC; CDR3: CSVGSRDYGYTF
J: TRBJ2-2; D: TRBD2; size: NA; V: TRBV5-1; DNA: TGCGCCAGCAGCTTGTTAGGGACTAGCGGGAATGAAAACACCGGGGAGCTGTTTTTT; CDR3: CASSLLGTSGNENTGELFF
J: TRBJ2-3; D: NA; size: NA; V: TRBV23-1; DNA: TGCGCCAGCGCCCATTGCGGGCAGGGGAAGGGGGTAGATACGCAGTATTTT; CDR3: CASAHCGQGKGVDTQYF
J: TRBJ2-3; D: NA; size: NA; V: TRBV6-5; DNA: TGTGCCAGCAGTTACTCAGCGCGAATGATCACAGATACGCAGTATTTT; CDR3: CASSYSARMITDTQYF
J: TRBJ1-6; D: NA; size: NA; V: TRBV9; DNA: TGTGCCAGCAGCGTAGACGGTCGGTCACCCCTCCACTTT; CDR3: CASSVDGRSPLHF
J: TRBJ1-1; D: NA; size: NA; V: TRBV5-4; DNA: TGTGCCAGCAGCTCCGGGGTCGCAACGAACACTGAAGCTTTCTTT; CDR3: CASSSGVATNTEAFF
J: TRBJ1-4; D: NA; size: NA; V: TRBV13; DNA: TGTGCCAGCAGCTTAGGTCGAAGGGGCGGAGCCGGAGAAAAACTGTTTTTT; CDR3: CASSLGRRGGAGEKLFF
J: TRBJ1-2; D: NA; size: few; V: TRBV19; DNA: TGTGCCAGTAGTGGCGGCACCTATGGCTACACCTTC; CDR3: CASSGGTYGYTF